The 8 T cell receptor beta chains below were found in one sample sequenced in a study of Ad26.COV2.S vaccination and SARS-CoV-2 variants. The treatment here: 19 received Ad26.COV2.S at low or high dose, single or two shots; roughly 5 received placebo; per-sample allocation not given. The samples were gathered on day 63 after the first injection of vaccine or placebo. Assay used: immunoSEQ multiplex PCR; TCRdb lists only in-frame clones, some missing. The table lists around 270,000 clones, 87% of them singletons, with just under 3% in the top ten. This sample comprised peripheral blood, obtained in a trial of Ad26.COV2.S vaccine versus placebo. The receptor set was obtained from a person between 18 and 65 years old who received the Ad26.COV2.S COVID-19 vaccine or a placebo.

The chain combines TRBV4-1 with TRBJ2-2; possible D gene TRBD2, 5 bases. This CDR3 comprises 16 residues. CDR1 MGHRA and CDR2 YSYEKL come from the germline V gene. V gave up 2 bases and J gave up 2 bases, with 12 bases separating them. For the CDR3, the DNA is TGCGCCAGCAGCCAAAACGGGGTTTTAAACACCGGGGAGCTGTTTTTT. Its protein product is CASSQNGVLNTGELFF.

This clone was recorded once. The chain uses TRBV24-1 and TRBJ2-3; the D call may be TRBD1 or TRBD2 (5 bases each). This CDR3 is 15 amino acids long. Germline V gives CDR1 KGHDR, CDR2 SFDVKD. Trimming removed 7 bases at V and 1 base at J, with 14 bases between. The CDR3, as DNA: TGTGCCACCAGCGGGTGGGAGACAGGCACAGATACGCAGTATTTT. It is translated as CATSGWETGTDTQYF.

The chain couples TRBV7-6 to TRBJ1-5, with D unresolved. From germline, CDR1 is SGHVS and CDR2 FNYEAQ. V was shortened by 0 bases and J by 4 bases, with 4 bases between the two germline ends. There are 13 residues in the CDR3. The CDR3 spells CASSLAENQPQHF. The CDR3 nucleotides are TGTGCCAGCAGCTTAGCAGAGAATCAGCCCCAGCATTTT.

The V and J genes are TRBV6-6 and TRBJ2-7, with D perhaps being TRBD1 or TRBD2 (5 bases each). The CDR3 length is 16 residues. V was clipped by 4 bases and J by 3 bases, with 19 bases between them. Germline CDR1 reads MNHNY; CDR2 reads SVGAGI (reference sequence). The CDR3 nucleotides are TGTGCCAGCAGTTTCGGAGCGGACAATCACCTCTACGAGCAGTACGTC. Its protein is CASSFGADNHLYEQYV.

The rearrangement joins TRBV30 to TRBJ1-4; 8 bases are a match to TRBD1. Germline V CDR1 and CDR2: GTSNPN, SVGIG (reference sequence). V lost 1 base and J lost 10; bases outside the gene matches: 11. The CDR3 contains 15 residues. The CDR3 region has the DNA TGTGCCTGGAGTGGCACCATAGGGACAGGAAGAAAACTGTTTTTT. It yields the protein CAWSGTIGTGRKLFF.

This chain links TRBV27 with TRBJ2-2, with D possibly TRBD1 on 6 matching bases. Germline V gives CDR1 MNHEY, CDR2 SMNVEV (reference sequence). CDR3 size: 14 residues. V lost 6 bases and J 5 bases, leaving 13 bases between the germline ends. The CDR3 loop reads CASRWTDPTGELFF. CDR3 DNA: TGTGCCAGCAGGTGGACAGACCCGACCGGGGAGCTGTTTTTT.

The V and J genes are TRBV7-9 and TRBJ2-3; TRBD2 aligns across 9 bases. Germline V lookup: CDR1 SEHNR, CDR2 FQNEAQ (reference sequence). Losses at the gene ends were 3 bases for V and 5 bases for J; bases not matched to a gene: 3. The CDR3 is 14 residues long. The CDR3 reads CASSFGTSLDTQYF. The CDR3 region has the DNA TGTGCCAGCAGCTTCGGGACTAGCCTAGATACGCAGTATTTT.

V is TRBV27 and J is TRBJ1-2, with 9 nucleotides matching TRBD1. The CDR3 sequence is 15 residues long. V lost 6 bases to trimming and J lost 4 bases; unmatched junction nucleotides: 9. Germline CDR1 and CDR2: MNHEY and SMNVEV (reference sequence). The CDR3 region is CASRDSEQGAYGYTF. DNA for the CDR3: TGTGCCAGCAGAGACTCCGAACAGGGGGCCTATGGCTACACCTTC.